This T cell receptor beta chain was obtained from a study of breast tumors, draining lymph nodes, adjacent tissues. Germline CDR1 is SGHAT and CDR2 is FQDESV (reference sequence). This CDR3 is 14 amino acids long. Trimming pared 5 bases from V and 6 bases from J, leaving 13 bases between. TCRdb re-analysed the multiplex PCR reads in MiXCR, keeping a single row per CDR3 protein. The sample has about 270,000 distinct CDR3 sequences; around 31% are singletons. Axillary draining lymph nodes of breast cancer patients supplied the node samples. Overall study results and limits: That most tumor T cells come from lymph nodes remained unproven. Tumor TCR diversity was below lymph nodes but above nontumor tissue.

This clonotype came up many times. Its antigen is unidentified. The genes are TRBV11-1 and TRBJ2-2, with D unclear. The sequencing sample was made of axillary lymph node tissue. The TCR comes from a female donor with breast cancer. Some clones in this sample may be carry-over from other donors' samples. The CDR3 reads CASSSLWDSGELFF. The CDR3 DNA follows: TGTGCCAGCAGCAGCTTGTGGGATTCCGGGGAGCTGTTTTTT.